Reported below is one T cell receptor (beta chain). Its antigen is not identified. J gave up 7 bases and V 9 bases, and 7 bases lay outside the gene matches. The CDR3 is made up of 13 amino acids. The V gene's germline CDR1 is WSHSY and CDR2 SAAADI. Sequencing was performed with immunoSEQ multiplex PCR; in TCRdb, only in-frame clones are kept and a portion is missing. The data hold 70,000 to 100,000 clones, with around nine tenths observed a single time. The sample is drawn from a study of OX40 agonist ivuxolimab in advanced cancers. Study summary: Every 2 weeks, patients received ivuxolimab intravenously, dosed at 0.01 to 10 mg/kg. Whole-study findings and limits: Still undetermined is the antigen specificity of the expanded peripheral T cells. Nonresponders, in some cases, also had low normalized T-cell clonal expansion. Expanded clones were, on average, more numerous among CD8+ T cells than CD4+.

V usage is TRBV10-2 and J usage is TRBJ2-5; 11 bases line up with TRBD2. The sequenced sample was CD4+ or CD8+ T cells sorted from blood, obtained in a trial of the OX40 agonist ivuxolimab. This receptor was identified in an adult with an advanced solid tumor such as melanoma, head and neck, liver or kidney cancer. The CDR3 reads CASKTSGESTQYF. In nucleotides, the CDR3 is TGCGCCAGTAAGACTAGCGGGGAATCGACCCAGTACTTC.